These 7 T cell receptor beta chains originate from one sample sequenced in a study of cytomegalovirus exposure and HLA in healthy donors. 60 Vbeta and 13 Jbeta primers were used in PCR. Measured with immunoSEQ multiplex PCR; TCRdb has only the in-frame clones, and not every one. There are tens of thousands of clones in the sample; 70% to 90% occur only once, and around 2.9% lies in the top ten. The source material was PBMCs. The receptors stem from a woman aged 25-40 years in good health and CMV-seronegative.

The J gene is TRBJ2-1, the V gene TRBV2; TRBD2 matches at 9 bases. Germline loops: CDR1 SNHLY, CDR2 FYNNEI. The CDR3 contains 15 residues. Trimming removed 2 bases from V and 14 bases from J; junction bases left unmatched: 13. CDR3 DNA: TGTGCCAGCAGTGAAATCCCCCACGCGGGGGGGATGGAGTTCTTC. Translating it yields CASSEIPHAGGMEFF.

The chain links TRBV5-4 to TRBJ1-2, with 7 bases matching TRBD1. CDR1 and CDR2 from the germline V gene are SGHNT and YYREEE (reference sequence). V lost 0 bases and J lost 4; bases outside the gene matches: 3. The CDR3 consists of 14 residues. As DNA, the CDR3 is TGTGCCAGCAGCTTGGAGTCAGGGGGCTATGGCTACACCTTC. Protein sequence: CASSLESGGYGYTF.

The chain couples TRBV19 to TRBJ1-4; D is possibly TRBD1 (6 bases). CDR3 length: 15 amino acids. V shed 5 bases and J shed 0 bases, with 10 bases lying between them. CDR1 LNHDA and CDR2 SQIVND come from the germline V gene (reference sequence). CDR3 nucleotides: TGTGCCAGTAGTCCCGGACAGACAACTAATGAAAAACTGTTTTTT. It yields the protein CASSPGQTTNEKLFF.

V usage is TRBV19 and J usage is TRBJ1-3; unclear D gene. Between the trimmed V and J ends, which lost 3 bases and 0 bases, there was a span of 12 bases. The length of the CDR3 is 16 residues. Germline V CDR1 and CDR2: LNHDA, SQIVND (reference sequence). The CDR3 protein is CASSMEHHSSGNTIYF. The CDR3 DNA sequence: TGTGCCAGTAGTATGGAACACCACAGCTCTGGAAACACCATATATTTT.

The CDR3 protein is CASSWTGFLGEQYF. The CDR3 DNA sequence: TGCGCCAGCAGTTGGACAGGGTTTCTCGGCGAGCAGTACTTC. This rearrangement joins TRBV10-1 to TRBJ2-7, with TRBD1 identical over 8 bases. The CDR3 sequence is 14 residues long. Germline CDR1 WNHNN, CDR2 SYGVQD (reference sequence). V gave up 5 bases and J gave up 6 bases; unmatched junction bases: 9.

The chain recombines TRBV10-3 with TRBJ1-2, with 7 bases identical to TRBD1. The CDR3 extends over 16 amino acids. CDR1 is ENHRY and CDR2 is SYGVKD in the germline V gene. After removal of 10 bases from V and 2 bases from J, the junction contained 16 bases not matched to a gene. The CDR3 DNA reads TGTGCCACCACGGCTGTAGGGGGCGGCGCAAACTATGGCTACACCTTC. It is translated as CATTAVGGGANYGYTF.

The chain has TRBV6-5 and TRBJ1-6; the D is unclear. Germline V gene data show CDR1 as MNHEY and CDR2 as SVGAGI. V was pared by 2 bases and J by 8 bases, with 13 bases between. The length of the CDR3 is 15 residues. In DNA, the CDR3 is TGTGCCAGCAGTTACGGTGGCAGAAGTTATTCACCCCTCCACTTT. As protein: CASSYGGRSYSPLHF.